Below, one T cell receptor (beta chain) is given with its context. This CDR3 spans 14 amino acids. CDR1 and CDR2 (germline): SNHLY, FYNNEI. V lost 7 bases, J lost 4 bases, and 14 bases lay in between. These data come from a study of blood T cell repertoires in COVID-19. Overall study: T cells, B-cell-depleted T cells, or PBMCs supplied cDNA or gDNA.

Original processing notes: Quantification of nucleated cells was approximated via reference gene primer amplification. Profiled with immunoSEQ multiplex PCR; TCRdb holds only in-frame clones, not every one. V, J and clone size derive from that table, while D and trimming were established from the DNA sequence. The sample contains about 220,000 clones, approximately 85% of which appear only once. The receptor's source is a woman between 65 and 79 years old with acute or convalescent COVID-19. The rearrangement joins TRBV2 to TRBJ1-5; no firm D call. The sequencing sample was made of peripheral blood. The CDR3 sequence is CASKKDGKNQPQHF. CDR3 in DNA: TGTGCCAGCAAGAAGGACGGGAAAAATCAGCCCCAGCATTTT.